The rows below give T cell receptor beta chains drawn from one sample of a study of T cells in Graves' hyperthyroidism and ophthalmopathy. TCRdb re-called the multiplex PCR reads with MiXCR, one entry per CDR3 protein. The sample lists roughly 740,000 distinct CDR3 sequences; roughly 15% were seen once. The material sequenced was blood. Receptors originate from a man aged 18-30 years with Graves' hyperthyroidism. The conserved cysteine and the conserved F or W are not part of the CDR3 here. The order of the fields is V gene, CDR3 length, J gene, D gene, CDR3 protein. A D gene is named only where the DNA matches it firmly.

V: TRBV18
length: 13
J: TRBJ2-1
D: .
CDR3: ASSPQGPPYNEQF

V: TRBV12-3/TRBV12-4
length: 14
J: TRBJ2-5
D: TRBD1
CDR3: ASSLTWTGGMETQY

V: TRBV28
length: 12
J: TRBJ1-1
D: .
CDR3: ASSFEIVNTEAF

V: TRBV20-1
length: 11
J: TRBJ1-4
D: .
CDR3: SARIATNEKLF

V: TRBV28
length: 14
J: TRBJ2-5
D: TRBD2
CDR3: ASSLWASGHQETQY

V: TRBV7-9
length: 10
J: TRBJ2-7
D: .
CDR3: ASSSVAVEQY

V: TRBV25-1
length: 12
J: TRBJ2-3
D: .
CDR3: ASSESPLADTQY

V: TRBV6-5
length: 12
J: TRBJ2-7
D: .
CDR3: ASSYSKDKGEQY

V: TRBV7-9
length: 15
J: TRBJ2-1
D: TRBD2
CDR3: ASSLAPTSGSGNEQF

V: TRBV6-5
length: 14
J: TRBJ2-3
D: TRBD1
CDR3: ASSYPGTGATDTQY

V: TRBV7-9
length: 13
J: TRBJ2-7
D: TRBD1
CDR3: ASSSPRGQADEQY

V: TRBV27
length: 14
J: TRBJ2-1
D: .
CDR3: ASSLWTASGSNEQF

V: TRBV5-4
length: 16
J: TRBJ2-3
D: .
CDR3: ASSLDARAETSTDTQY

V: TRBV20-1
length: 16
J: TRBJ2-3
D: TRBD2
CDR3: SAAPGAGGPVGTDTQY

V: TRBV2
length: 12
J: TRBJ2-7
D: .
CDR3: ASSLGRGTYEQY

V: TRBV6-2/TRBV6-3
length: 11
J: TRBJ2-3
D: .
CDR3: ASSGGGPNTQY

V: TRBV12-3/TRBV12-4
length: 15
J: TRBJ1-2
D: TRBD1
CDR3: ASSPTGKGLANYGYT

V: TRBV20-1
length: 12
J: TRBJ2-3
D: TRBD1
CDR3: SANRDRMADTQY

V: TRBV7-3
length: 12
J: TRBJ1-6
D: TRBD1
CDR3: ASSPGQRFTPLH

V: TRBV12-3/TRBV12-4
length: 13
J: TRBJ2-7
D: TRBD2
CDR3: ASSGRAGEIYEQY

V: TRBV10-3
length: 11
J: TRBJ1-5
D: TRBD1
CDR3: AINDRGGQPQH

V: TRBV27
length: 16
J: TRBJ2-2
D: TRBD2
CDR3: ASSFRPGLAGEDGELF

V: TRBV27
length: 14
J: TRBJ2-7
D: TRBD1
CDR3: ASSKDRALMPYEQY

V: TRBV2
length: 15
J: TRBJ2-5
D: .
CDR3: ASSHPDGTPLVETQY

V: TRBV27
length: 11
J: TRBJ1-5
D: .
CDR3: ASSNPGNQPQH

V: TRBV2
length: 13
J: TRBJ2-3
D: TRBD1
CDR3: ASSERTGGSDTQY

V: TRBV20-1
length: 14
J: TRBJ2-2
D: .
CDR3: SARDRRAGLAGELF

V: TRBV11-3
length: 12
J: TRBJ2-7
D: .
CDR3: ASSPTGRGDEQY

V: TRBV3-1
length: 14
J: TRBJ2-7
D: TRBD1
CDR3: ASSVSGTGGLYEQY

V: TRBV6-4
length: 13
J: TRBJ1-1
D: .
CDR3: ASSFPRGVGTEAF

V: TRBV28
length: 13
J: TRBJ2-7
D: TRBD1
CDR3: ASSYLGTGIYEQY

V: TRBV7-9
length: 14
J: TRBJ2-7
D: TRBD2
CDR3: ASSPSVRTSPYEQY